This TCR beta chain was identified in a study of blood T cell dynamics during melanoma immunotherapy. About the study: Patients with metastatic melanoma got pembrolizumab or nivolumab-ipilimumab as first-line care.

Trimming cost V 11 bases and J 10 bases; bases outside gene matches: 8. The CDR3 runs to 11 residues. Germline CDR1 is SNHLY and CDR2 is FYNNEI. Time point defined: week 3, after first cycle of checkpoint inhibitor. Each bulk PBMC sample had roughly 0.35 ug DNA loaded. Method: immunoSEQ multiplex PCR; TCRdb's copy keeps in-frame clones and lacks some. Of around 10,000 clones in the sample, around nine tenths were seen once. This material consisted of blood, taken from a patient treated with checkpoint blockade. This sequence joins TRBV2 and TRBJ2-1; 7 bases align to TRBD2. The TCR comes from a human donor with melanoma. The CDR3 bases are TGTGCCCTCCGGGGGGAGGGGGAGCAGTTCTTC. This encodes CALRGEGEQFF.